The present T cell receptor beta chain was sequenced within a study of blood T cell repertoires in COVID-19. Across the whole study: In each case, the material was cDNA or gDNA derived from T cells, B-cell-depleted T cells, or PBMCs.

Original processing methods: Using reference gene primer amplification, nucleated cell counts were estimated. Profiled with immunoSEQ multiplex PCR; TCRdb holds only in-frame clones, not every one. V and J calls and clone size are as listed in that table; D and trimming were resolved from the DNA. The table lists about 160,000 clones, more than 70% of them singletons. Germline trimming cut 3 bases from V and 10 bases from J; bases unmatched to any gene: 10. This CDR3 region has 15 residues. Germline CDR1 and CDR2: SEHNR and FQNEAQ (reference sequence). This TCR derives from a man aged 60-69 years with acute or convalescent COVID-19. This chain links TRBV7-9 with TRBJ2-1; 9 bases match TRBD1. Specimen: peripheral blood. CDR3 protein: CASSFRDRAIQEQFF. The CDR3 coding sequence is TGTGCCAGCAGCTTCCGGGACAGGGCAATTCAGGAGCAGTTCTTC.